The 30 T cell receptor beta chains below were found in one sample sequenced in a study of blood T cell repertoires in COVID-19. The data were produced by immunoSEQ multiplex PCR, yet TCRdb's version contains in-frame clones alone and is incomplete. Among about 110,000 clones, 70% to 85% were seen once, and the ten largest hold 7.9%. Sequenced sample: peripheral blood. The receptors shown here come from an elderly woman with active or convalescent COVID-19.

The chain couples TRBV5-1 to TRBJ2-5, with D perhaps TRBD2 (5 bases). The germline V and J ends were trimmed by 4 bases and 5 bases, with 12 bases remaining between them. The V gene's germline CDR1 is SGHRS and CDR2 YFSETQ. The CDR3 is made up of 13 amino acids. In DNA, the CDR3 is TGCGCCAGCAGCCTGGACTCCACGGAGACCCAGTACTTC. This translates into CASSLDSTETQYF.

The CDR3 coding sequence is TGTGCCAGCAGACCCCGGGGGGGATCAAATGAAAAACTGTTTTTT. Its translation: CASRPRGGSNEKLFF. The chain links TRBV28 to TRBJ1-4; the D gene is possibly TRBD1 (5 bases). With 6 bases removed from V and 5 bases from J, the gap between germline ends came to 16 bases. This CDR3 has 15 amino acids. CDR1 is MDHEN and CDR2 is SYDVKM in the germline V gene. The full variable domain, completed using reference TRBV28 and TRBJ1-4, is DVKVTQSSRYLVKRTGEKVFLECVQDMDHENMFWYRQDPGLGLRLIYFSYDVKMKEKGDIPEGYSVSREKKERFSLILESASTNQTSMYLCASRPRGGSNEKLFFGSGTQLSVL.

This chain connects TRBV5-1 to TRBJ2-2; a weak D match, TRBD2 (5 bases). Germline CDR1 SGHRS, CDR2 YFSETQ. This CDR3 is built from 14 residues. The V end was cut by 0 bases, the J end by 7 bases, with 10 bases between. The CDR3 DNA is TGCGCCAGCAGCTTGGTGGAGGTAGGCGGGGAGCTGTTTTTT. Translated, it gives CASSLVEVGGELFF.

This chain uses TRBV5-1 with TRBJ2-7; 7 bases line up with TRBD1. With 6 bases clipped from V and 3 bases from J, the junction kept 6 bases outside the gene matches. This CDR3 has 13 residues. The germline CDR1 and CDR2 sequences are SGHRS and YFSETQ. CDR3 coding DNA: TGCGCCAGCACCCGGGACAGCTTCTACGAGCAGTACTTC. The encoded protein is CASTRDSFYEQYF.

This clone was found once. The rearrangement joins TRBV5-6 to TRBJ1-2; D is possibly TRBD1 (5 bases). V lost 2 bases, J lost 2 bases, and 10 bases lay in between. Germline V lookup: CDR1 SGHDT, CDR2 YYEEEE. The CDR3 has 14 residues. The CDR3 DNA reads as TGTGCCAGCAGCTTAAGACAGTTGAACTATGGCTACACCTTC. Its protein product is CASSLRQLNYGYTF.

The genes are TRBV28 and TRBJ1-2, with TRBD1 matching 7 bases. The CDR3 totals 13 residues. Germline trimming cut 5 bases from V and 4 bases from J; bases unmatched to any gene: 4. The germline gives CDR1 MDHEN, CDR2 SYDVKM. CDR3 nucleotide sequence: TGTGCCAGCAGTCTCGGACAGGTCTATGGCTACACCTTC. Translation gives CASSLGQVYGYTF.

This chain uses TRBV28 with TRBJ2-5; 14 bases are a match to TRBD2. Germline trimming cut 5 bases from V and 5 bases from J; bases unmatched to any gene: 13. The CDR3 has 18 amino acids. Germline assignment: CDR1 MDHEN and CDR2 SYDVKM. DNA for the CDR3: TGTGCCAGCAGTGATCCCCTCCAGGGACTAGCGGGAGTGGAGACCCAGTACTTC. Encoded protein: CASSDPLQGLAGVETQYF.

This clone is a singleton in its sample. V is TRBV5-1 and J is TRBJ2-2; D is possibly TRBD1 (5 bases). The CDR3 runs to 16 residues. Per germline, CDR1 SGHRS and CDR2 YFSETQ. V lost 5 bases, J lost 0 bases, and 14 bases lay in between. The CDR3 coding sequence is TGCGCCAGCAGACTCTCGTCGACAGCGAACACCGGGGAGCTGTTTTTT. It codes for CASRLSSTANTGELFF. Combining the CDR3 with reference TRBV5-1 and TRBJ2-2 gives the whole variable domain KAGVTQTPRYLIKTRGQQVTLSCSPISGHRSVSWYQQTPGQGLQFLFEYFSETQRNKGNFPGRFSGRQFSNSRSEMNVSTLELGDSALYLCASRLSSTANTGELFFGEGSRLTVL.

The rearrangement links TRBV6-2 or TRBV6-3 to TRBJ1-2; D is possibly TRBD1 (5 bases). Trimming removed 5 bases from V and 7 bases from J, with 11 bases in between. Germline lookup yields CDR1 MNHEY and CDR2 SVGEGT. The CDR3 covers 12 residues. CDR3 amino acids: CASSPPGVGYTF. The CDR3 DNA reads as TGTGCCAGCAGTCCCCCGGGGGTTGGCTACACCTTC.

The chain uses TRBV3-1 (or the pseudogene TRBV3-2) and TRBJ1-1; perhaps TRBD1 as D (6 bases). V dropped 3 bases and J dropped 6 bases, with 14 bases sitting between them. Germline CDR1 and CDR2: LGHDT and YNNKEL (reference sequence). The CDR3 covers 14 residues. The CDR3 coding sequence is TGTGCCAGCAGCCAGAACAGGGTTCACTCTGAAGCTTTCTTT. Encoded protein: CASSQNRVHSEAFF.

The chain carries TRBV10-2 and TRBJ2-5, with TRBD2 as a possible D gene (6 bases). Trimming stripped 4 bases from V and 2 bases from J, with 8 bases between. CDR3 length: 13 residues. CDR1 and CDR2 (germline): WSHSY, SAAADI. The CDR3 sequence is CASSGGGQETQYF. CDR3 in DNA: TGCGCCAGCAGTGGCGGAGGGCAAGAGACCCAGTACTTC.

This chain uses TRBV28 with TRBJ1-4; TRBD1 aligns across 8 bases. Germline values: CDR1 MDHEN, CDR2 SYDVKM. With V trimmed by 1 base and J by 3 bases, 10 bases remained unmatched. The CDR3 is 18 residues long. The CDR3 coding sequence is TGTGCCAGCAGTTTATATGTCAGACAGGGGAAGGCTAATGAAAAACTGTTTTTT. Translated, it gives CASSLYVRQGKANEKLFF.

CDR3 in DNA: TGTGCCAGCAGCTTAATGGCTAGCAGGTCAGATACGCAGTATTTT. This translates into CASSLMASRSDTQYF. The chain combines TRBV7-2 with TRBJ2-3; possible D gene TRBD2, 5 bases. Trimming removed 2 bases from V and 4 bases from J, with 13 bases in between. Germline CDR1 SGHTA, CDR2 FQGNSA. The CDR3 is made up of 15 amino acids. The full variable domain, completed using reference TRBV7-2 and TRBJ2-3, is GAGVSQSPSNKVTEKGKDVELRCDPISGHTALYWYRQSLGQGLEFLIYFQGNSAPDKSGLPSDRFSAERTGGSVSTLTIQRTQQEDSAVYLCASSLMASRSDTQYFGPGTRLTVL.

This chain connects TRBV28 to TRBJ1-5, with D unresolved. Per the germline V gene, CDR1 is MDHEN and CDR2 is SYDVKM. This CDR3 spans 16 amino acids. The V end lost 5 bases, the J end lost 3 bases, and 17 bases lay between the germline ends. The CDR3 DNA sequence: TGTGCCAGCAGTCCCGGCGGAGTGAGCCTCAATCAGCCCCAGCATTTT. This gives the protein CASSPGGVSLNQPQHF.

This clone was seen only once. This chain links TRBV7-6 with TRBJ1-3; 9 bases agree with TRBD1. This CDR3 is 14 amino acids long. Germline loops: CDR1 SGHVS, CDR2 FNYEAQ. Germline trimming cut 2 bases from V and 4 bases from J; bases unmatched to any gene: 0. Written as DNA, the CDR3 is TGTGCCAGCAGCTTAACAGGGGGCGGAAACACCATATATTTT. This gives the protein CASSLTGGGNTIYF. Together with reference TRBV7-6 and TRBJ1-3, the CDR3 gives the full variable domain: GAGVSQSPRYKVTKRGQDVALRCDPISGHVSLYWYRQALGQGPEFLTYFNYEAQQDKSGLPNDRFSAERPEGSISTLTIQRTEQRDSAMYRCASSLTGGGNTIYFGEGSWLTVV.

The chain couples TRBV5-1 to TRBJ2-4; tentatively, D is TRBD2 (6 bases). The CDR3 consists of 15 residues. Germline CDR1 and CDR2: SGHRS and YFSETQ. Deletions cut 0 bases from V and 3 bases from J, with 10 bases between. CDR3 coding DNA: TGCGCCAGCAGCTTGGTCGGAGGGAACAAAAACATTCAGTACTTC. This gives the protein CASSLVGGNKNIQYF.

The V call is TRBV6-1, the J call TRBJ2-7; no clear D gene. The V end lost 3 bases, the J end lost 5 bases, and 14 bases lay between the germline ends. The CDR3 is 14 residues long. CDR1 MNHNS and CDR2 SASEGT come from the germline V gene. CDR3 nucleotide sequence: TGTGCCAGCAGTGATTCTTGGATGGGCAACGAGCAGTACTTC. Encoded protein: CASSDSWMGNEQYF.

The CDR3 protein is CASSADRGRDGYTF. The CDR3, as DNA: TGTGCCAGCAGCGCGGACCGAGGGAGGGATGGCTACACCTTC. This chain links TRBV7-3 with TRBJ1-2; D is ambiguous. The germline V gene has CDR1 SGHTA and CDR2 FQGTGA. V lost 5 bases, J lost 6 bases, and 16 bases lay in between. The CDR3 spans 14 residues.

The chain employs TRBV18 and TRBJ1-4; tentative D call: TRBD1 (5 bases). The CDR3 runs 15 residues. V dropped 6 bases and J dropped 0 bases, with 11 bases sitting between them. The V gene's germline CDR1 is KGHSH and CDR2 LQKENI. The CDR3 DNA follows: TGTGCCAGCTCGCGACAGCCTGCAACTAATGAAAAACTGTTTTTT. It yields the protein CASSRQPATNEKLFF.

This sequence joins TRBV21-1 and TRBJ1-6; the D segment call TRBD1 is taken from the table without a DNA check. TRBV21-1 is flagged as a pseudogene. The CDR3 totals 19 residues. CDR3 DNA sequence: TGTGCCAGCAGCAAAGCGGGGCGTCGGAAAAGCTCCTATAATTCACCCCTCCACTTT. This translates into CASSKAGRRKSSYNSPLHF.

This chain joins TRBV10-3 and TRBJ2-7; 11 bases align to TRBD2. J lost 2 bases, V lost 3 bases, and 9 bases had no gene match. Germline CDR1 ENHRY, CDR2 SYGVKD. The CDR3 extends over 17 amino acids. The CDR3 here is CAISDLLAGEGPYEQYF. The CDR3 DNA is TGTGCCATCAGTGACCTACTAGCGGGAGAGGGCCCCTACGAGCAGTACTTC.

The chain links TRBV30 to TRBJ1-1; D not resolved. The CDR3 extends over 13 amino acids. The germline CDR1 and CDR2 sequences are GTSNPN and SVGIG (reference sequence). The V gene lost 8 bases and the J gene lost 0 bases, with 13 bases spanning the gap. DNA for the CDR3: TGTGCCGGTATCAGAAACATGAACACTGAAGCTTTCTTT. Its protein product is CAGIRNMNTEAFF. Complete variable domain (other parts from reference TRBV30 and TRBJ1-1): SQTIHQWPATLVQPVGSPLSLECTVEGTSNPNLYWYRQAAGRGLQLLFYSVGIGQISSEVPQNLSASRPQDRQFILSSKKLLLSDSGFYLCAGIRNMNTEAFFGQGTRLTVV.

This sequence joins TRBV7-2 and TRBJ1-2, with 10 bases identical to TRBD1. V shed 5 bases and J 4 bases; nucleotides not matched to a gene: 13. Per germline, CDR1 SGHTA and CDR2 FQGNSA. The CDR3 covers 17 residues. The chain's CDR3 is CASSSPGTGASIYGYTF. In DNA form, the CDR3 reads TGTGCCAGCAGCAGCCCCGGGACAGGGGCCTCTATCTATGGCTACACCTTC.

The V gene is TRBV7-9, the J gene TRBJ1-2, with D possibly matching TRBD1 (5 bases). There are 12 residues in the CDR3. Germline CDR1 reads SEHNR; CDR2 reads FQNEAQ (reference sequence). The V end lost 5 bases, the J end lost 5 bases, and 9 bases lay between the germline ends. CDR3 in amino acids: CASSPQGYGYTF. CDR3 nucleotides: TGTGCCAGCAGCCCTCAGGGTTATGGCTACACCTTC.

This chain connects TRBV14 to TRBJ1-1; 8 bases are shared with TRBD1. Germline V CDR1 and CDR2: SGHDN, FVKESK. The CDR3 has 16 residues. With V trimmed by 1 base and J by 3 bases, 7 bases remained unmatched. CDR3 nucleotides: TGTGCCAGCAGCCAAGCAGGGGGCATTGGTCACACTGAAGCTTTCTTT. It specifies CASSQAGGIGHTEAFF.

The chain carries TRBV10-2 and TRBJ2-3; 7 nucleotides align to TRBD1. The CDR3 runs to 14 residues. V dropped 6 bases and J dropped 4; count of bases not matched to a gene: 7. The germline CDR1 and CDR2 sequences are WSHSY and SAAADI. CDR3 in DNA: TGCGCCAGCAGCGCCCTGGGGACAGCAGATACGCAGTATTTT. Protein: CASSALGTADTQYF.

CDR3 in amino acids: CASSFTGTGLYNEQFF. The CDR3 region has the DNA TGTGCCAGCAGCTTCACCGGGACAGGGCTTTACAATGAGCAGTTCTTC. The chain combines TRBV7-3 with TRBJ2-1; TRBD1 matches at 9 bases. Trimming took 3 bases from V and 4 from J; bases not matched to a gene: 7. Germline V lookup: CDR1 SGHTA, CDR2 FQGTGA. The CDR3 contains 16 residues.

The rearrangement links TRBV6-2 or TRBV6-3 to TRBJ2-7; 11 nucleotides align to TRBD2. This CDR3 has 18 amino acids. CDR1 and CDR2 (germline): MNHEY, SVGEGT. V lost 2 bases, J lost 0 bases, and 9 bases stayed unmatched. CDR3 sequence: CASSYRRLAGGFSYEQYF. As DNA, the CDR3 is TGTGCCAGCAGTTACAGGCGGCTAGCGGGAGGCTTCTCCTACGAGCAGTACTTC.

This chain joins TRBV7-3 and TRBJ2-4; possibly TRBD2 for D (6 bases). The CDR3 covers 14 residues. V lost 3 bases to trimming and J lost 1 base, with 7 bases between them. The germline V gene encodes CDR1 SGHTA and CDR2 FQGTGA. CDR3 loop: CASSFGGAKNIQYF. Written as DNA, the CDR3 is TGTGCCAGCAGCTTTGGAGGGGCCAAAAACATTCAGTACTTC.

The sample holds one count of this clone. This chain links TRBV2 with TRBJ2-1; the D gene is possibly TRBD2 (6 bases). The ends were cut back, 8 bases at V and 1 base at J, with 12 bases in the middle. This CDR3 is 14 amino acids long. Germline CDR1 and CDR2: SNHLY and FYNNEI. The CDR3 region has the DNA TGTGCCAGCCAATGGGGGGTTTCCTACAATGAGCAGTTCTTC. Translation: CASQWGVSYNEQFF.